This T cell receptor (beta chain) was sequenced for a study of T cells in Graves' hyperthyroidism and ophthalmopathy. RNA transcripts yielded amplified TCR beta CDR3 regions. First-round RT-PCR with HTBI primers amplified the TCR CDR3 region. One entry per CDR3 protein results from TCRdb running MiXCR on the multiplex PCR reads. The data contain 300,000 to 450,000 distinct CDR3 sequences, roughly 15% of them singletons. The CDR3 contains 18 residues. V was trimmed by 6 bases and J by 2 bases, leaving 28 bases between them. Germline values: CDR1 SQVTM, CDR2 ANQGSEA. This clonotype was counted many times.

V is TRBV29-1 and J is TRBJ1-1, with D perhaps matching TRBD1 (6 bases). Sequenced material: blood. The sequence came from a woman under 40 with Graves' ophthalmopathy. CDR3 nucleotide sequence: TGCAGCGTGGCAAGGCTCAGGGGCGGTGTTTTGAGTAACACTGAAGCTTTCTTT. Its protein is CSVARLRGGVLSNTEAFF.